Sequencing of this T cell receptor (beta chain) was carried out in a study of T cells in Graves' hyperthyroidism and ophthalmopathy. Study details: Specimen type is peripheral blood, collected at initial diagnosis prior to any treatment. Whole-study findings and limits: Ophthalmopathy stood apart from stable hyperthyroidism in a 13 V-J model. Most expanded thyroid clonotypes above 0.001 also appeared in blood.

A remark on this clonotype: The antigen remains undetermined.

Amplification of TCR beta CDR3 regions was performed using RNA transcripts as template. The TCR CDR3 first-round RT-PCR relied on the HTBI primer set. Each CDR3 protein gets one entry after TCRdb re-called the multiplex PCR reads with MiXCR. The data show some 360,000 distinct CDR3 sequences, with around 18% seen just once and roughly 15% held by the top ten. This clonotype originated in a middle-aged woman with Graves' ophthalmopathy. Material: blood.

CDR3 nucleotides: TGTGCCAGCAAGACAGAGCAAGAGACCCAGTACTTC. Encoded protein: CASKTEQETQYF. The chain carries TRBV2 and TRBJ2-5; possibly TRBD1 for D (5 bases). CDR3 size: 12 residues. Looked up from germline, CDR1 is SNHLY and CDR2 is FYNNEI. Trimming stripped 7 bases from V and 2 bases from J, with 8 bases between.